Shown below are 32 T cell receptor beta chains from a single sample sequenced in a study of glioma-infiltrating T cells after dendritic cell vaccination. Time point given: after dendritic cell vaccination, including at tumor progression/relapse. Here immunoSEQ multiplex PCR was the method, and the copy in TCRdb shows in-frame clones only, minus some. This sample has tens of thousands of clones, with around 86% found just once. This specimen was blood, taken after dendritic cell vaccination. All receptors derive from a human donor with glioblastoma.

The chain has TRBV15 and TRBJ2-3, with D tentatively TRBD1 (6 bases). V was shortened by 0 bases and J by 4 bases, with 17 bases between the two germline ends. Germline V lookup: CDR1 LNHNV, CDR2 YYDKDF (reference sequence). This CDR3 contains 17 residues. CDR3 sequence: CATSRDLSGAAADTQYF. DNA of the CDR3: TGTGCCACCAGCAGAGATTTGTCAGGGGCCGCGGCAGATACGCAGTATTTT.

The chain uses TRBV19 and TRBJ1-5, with D unresolved. The CDR3 runs 15 residues. CDR1 is LNHDA, CDR2 SQIVND, per germline (reference sequence). V was shortened by 5 bases and J by 6 bases, with 17 bases between the two germline ends. CDR3 nucleotides: TGTGCCAGTAGTGACCAGGCCGTCCGGGGTCAGCCCCAGCATTTT. Its protein is CASSDQAVRGQPQHF.

The chain uses TRBV14 and TRBJ1-1; D is possibly TRBD1 (5 bases). The CDR3 totals 12 residues. The germline CDR1 and CDR2 sequences are SGHDN and FVKESK. Trimming stripped 0 bases from V and 10 bases from J, with 9 bases between. The CDR3 loop is CASSQEMTAAFF. CDR3 bases: TGTGCCAGCAGCCAAGAAATGACAGCAGCTTTCTTT.

The V and J genes are TRBV11-1 and TRBJ2-7, with D possibly being TRBD2 (7 bases). The CDR3 has 14 amino acids. In germline, CDR1 is SGHAT, CDR2 FQDESV (reference sequence). Trimming removed 1 base from V and 6 bases from J, with 13 bases in between. In DNA, the CDR3 is TGTGCCAGCAGCTTAGGATCAGGGGAGGGCGAGCAGTACTTC. This codes for CASSLGSGEGEQYF.

J is TRBJ2-7 and V is TRBV25-1; D is perhaps TRBD2 (5 bases). This CDR3 is 13 amino acids long. Trimming took off 8 bases at V and 0 bases at J, with 11 bases between the two ends. CDR1 MGHDK and CDR2 SYGVNS come from the germline V gene. The CDR3 loop reads CASGPGISYEQYF. CDR3 bases: TGTGCCAGCGGGCCGGGAATCTCCTACGAGCAGTACTTC.

The V call is TRBV7-3, the J call TRBJ2-7; 8 nucleotides align to TRBD1. V lost 6 bases, J lost 0 bases, and 4 bases stayed unmatched. Germline-derived CDR1 and CDR2 are SGHTA and FQGTGA. The CDR3 runs to 14 residues. Here the CDR3 DNA reads TGTGCCAGCAGGGTGGACAGGGACTCCTACGAGCAGTACTTC. Its translation: CASRVDRDSYEQYF.

J is TRBJ2-3 and V is TRBV12-5; D is perhaps TRBD2 (7 bases). V lost 6 bases, J lost 4 bases, and 17 bases lay in between. The CDR3 totals 15 residues. Germline V gives CDR1 LGHNT, CDR2 FRNRAP. CDR3 in amino acids: CASGGARGLADTQYF. CDR3 bases: TGTGCTAGTGGGGGGGCGCGGGGGCTAGCAGATACGCAGTATTTT. Full variable domain (remainder filled in from reference TRBV12-5 and TRBJ2-3): DARVTQTPRHKVTEMGQEVTMRCQPILGHNTVFWYRQTMMQGLELLAYFRNRAPLDDSGMPKDRFSAEMPDATLATLKIQPSEPRDSAVYFCASGGARGLADTQYFGPGTRLTVL.

The rearrangement links TRBV4-3 to TRBJ1-2; a weak D match, TRBD1 (5 bases). The CDR3 is 16 amino acids. V was shortened by 1 base and J by 2 bases, with 14 bases between the two germline ends. Germline loops: CDR1 LGHNA, CDR2 YSLEER. CDR3 amino acids: CASSQGMGGGNYGYTF. CDR3 nucleotides: TGCGCCAGCAGCCAAGGGATGGGCGGGGGGAACTATGGCTACACCTTC.

The chain employs TRBV5-4 and TRBJ2-5; TRBD1 matches 7 bases. Germline values: CDR1 SGHNT, CDR2 YYREEE (reference sequence). J gave up 2 bases and V 4 bases, and 5 bases lay outside the gene matches. The CDR3 consists of 14 residues. CDR3 sequence (DNA): TGTGCCAGCAGCCCGAAGGGACAGCAAGAGACCCAGTACTTC. This gives the protein CASSPKGQQETQYF. Full variable domain (outside the CDR3, taken from reference TRBV5-4 and TRBJ2-5): ETGVTQSPTHLIKTRGQQVTLRCSSQSGHNTVSWYQQALGQGPQFIFQYYREEENGRGNFPPRFSGLQFPNYSSELNVNALELDDSALYLCASSPKGQQETQYFGPGTRLLVL.

This chain joins TRBV9 and TRBJ2-1, with D possibly TRBD1 on 6 matching bases. Trimming removed 3 bases from V and 0 bases from J, with 13 bases in between. The germline CDR1 and CDR2 sequences are SGDLS and YYNGEE. The CDR3 extends over 16 amino acids. The DNA of the CDR3 is TGTGCCAGCAGCGGACCACAGGGTTTCTCCTACAATGAGCAGTTCTTC. Protein: CASSGPQGFSYNEQFF. The full variable domain, completed using reference TRBV9 and TRBJ2-1, is DSGVTQTPKHLITATGQRVTLRCSPRSGDLSVYWYQQSLDQGLQFLIQYYNGEERAKGNILERFSAQQFPDLHSELNLSSLELGDSALYFCASSGPQGFSYNEQFFGPGTRLTVL.

The CDR3 DNA is TGTGCCAGCAGCCCCCGCCCCGGACAGACCCAAGCTGGGCAGTACTTC. This encodes CASSPRPGQTQAGQYF. V gene TRBV7-2 combines with J gene TRBJ2-7; D perhaps matches TRBD1 (6 bases). Trimming pared 5 bases from V and 9 bases from J, leaving 26 bases between. Germline lookup yields CDR1 SGHTA and CDR2 FQGNSA. The CDR3 extends over 16 amino acids.

V is TRBV7-2 and J is TRBJ1-2, with D unclear. This CDR3 spans 15 amino acids. The germline gives CDR1 SGHTA, CDR2 FQGNSA. Trimming pared 0 bases from V and 4 bases from J, leaving 12 bases between. CDR3 amino acids: CASSLAPAASYGYTF. CDR3 nucleotide sequence: TGTGCCAGCAGCTTAGCGCCCGCAGCTAGCTATGGCTACACCTTC.

The gene calls are TRBV30 and TRBJ1-2, with TRBD1 as a possible D gene (5 bases). V dropped 5 bases and J dropped 6 bases, with 13 bases sitting between them. This CDR3 has 12 residues. The germline gives CDR1 GTSNPN, CDR2 SVGIG (reference sequence). This chain's CDR3 is CAWHATANGYTF. The CDR3, as DNA: TGTGCCTGGCACGCGACAGCAAATGGCTACACCTTC. The entire variable domain, with the rest obtained from reference TRBV30 and TRBJ1-2, is as follows: SQTIHQWPATLVQPVGSPLSLECTVEGTSNPNLYWYRQAAGRGLQLLFYSVGIGQISSEVPQNLSASRPQDRQFILSSKKLLLSDSGFYLCAWHATANGYTFGSGTRLTVV.

The table lists this clone with a few counts. The genes are TRBV27 and TRBJ1-4; D perhaps matches TRBD1 (6 bases). V lost 5 bases, J lost 0 bases, and 19 bases lay in between. The CDR3 runs 18 residues. Germline loops: CDR1 MNHEY, CDR2 SMNVEV (reference sequence). The CDR3 reads CASSPSMLDRATNEKLFF. In DNA, the CDR3 is TGTGCCAGCAGTCCCTCTATGCTGGACAGAGCAACTAATGAAAAACTGTTTTTT.

The sample holds a few counts of this clone. The gene calls are TRBV4-2 and TRBJ1-2; 10 nucleotides align to TRBD1. Looked up from germline, CDR1 is LGHNA and CDR2 is YNFKEQ. The CDR3 loop spans 14 amino acids. V shed 1 base and J 8 bases; nucleotides not matched to a gene: 4. The CDR3 DNA sequence: TGTGCCAGCAGCCAAGCGGGGACAGGGGAGGGCTACACCTTC. Its protein product is CASSQAGTGEGYTF.

This chain joins TRBV27 and TRBJ2-5; D gene unclear. V was shortened by 0 bases and J by 1 base, with 9 bases between the two germline ends. CDR1 and CDR2 from the germline V gene are MNHEY and SMNVEV (reference sequence). This CDR3 is 15 amino acids long. The CDR3 DNA is TGTGCCAGCAGTTTATCGGGCCTGTCCCAAGAGACCCAGTACTTC. It specifies CASSLSGLSQETQYF.

This rearrangement joins TRBV12-5 to TRBJ1-1, with D uncertain. The CDR3 sequence is 12 residues long. CDR1 LGHNT and CDR2 FRNRAP come from the germline V gene. Trimming cost V 3 bases and J 10 bases, with 12 bases left between them. CDR3 in DNA: TGTGCTAGTGGTTTTGACATCGACCGAGCTTTCTTT. Translation: CASGFDIDRAFF.

The chain is built from TRBV5-6 and TRBJ1-3; D gene ambiguous. This CDR3 comprises 16 residues. Trimming took off 3 bases at V and 0 bases at J, with 13 bases between the two ends. The germline V gene has CDR1 SGHDT and CDR2 YYEEEE. This CDR3 is CASSSRVRNSGNTIYF. The CDR3 nucleotides are TGTGCCAGCAGCTCGAGGGTAAGGAACTCTGGAAACACCATATATTTT.

The chain recombines TRBV5-3 with TRBJ2-7, with a possible D match to TRBD1 (5 bases). TRBV5-3 qualifies as an ORF whose function is uncertain. V lost 0 bases to trimming and J lost 6 bases, with 16 bases between them. The CDR3 is 15 residues long. The CDR3 DNA is TGTGCCAGAAGCTTGGGACTCAGGGTAGGGCTCGAGCAGTACTTC. It codes for CARSLGLRVGLEQYF.

The V call is TRBV9, the J call TRBJ2-7; TRBD2 matches 8 bases. Germline loops: CDR1 SGDLS, CDR2 YYNGEE. The CDR3 has 15 amino acids. V gave up 0 bases and J gave up 3 bases; unmatched junction bases: 5. CDR3 residues: CASSVGGGPFYEQYF. The DNA of the CDR3 is TGTGCCAGCAGCGTAGGCGGGGGGCCTTTCTACGAGCAGTACTTC.

In its sample, this clone was seen once. The V and J genes are TRBV15 and TRBJ1-2; TRBD1 aligns across 7 bases. CDR1 and CDR2 (germline): LNHNV, YYDKDF (reference sequence). The CDR3 is made up of 16 amino acids. Trimming cost V 5 bases and J 6 bases; bases outside gene matches: 15. CDR3 residues: CATSHSYSGTEDGYTF. The CDR3 nucleotides are TGTGCCACCAGCCATAGCTATTCCGGGACAGAGGATGGCTACACCTTC.

The CDR3 DNA sequence: TGTGCCAGCGCCTTAGACTCCTCGGGCACCGGGGAGCTGTTTTTT. It specifies CASALDSSGTGELFF. The V and J genes are TRBV5-8 and TRBJ2-2; D is undetermined. This CDR3 region has 15 residues. Trimming left V 7 bases short and J 4 bases short, with 17 bases between. The germline gives CDR1 SGHTS, CDR2 YDEGEE.

V usage is TRBV13 and J usage is TRBJ1-2; 7 nucleotides align to TRBD1. V gave up 5 bases and J gave up 3 bases; unmatched junction bases: 3. This CDR3 has 13 amino acids. Per the germline V gene, CDR1 is PRHDT and CDR2 is FYEKMQ (reference sequence). CDR3 sequence reads: CASSHGTDYGYTF. The CDR3 DNA reads as TGTGCCAGCAGCCACGGGACAGACTATGGCTACACCTTC.

CDR3 in amino acids: CASSKGGHFGYGYTF. In DNA form, the CDR3 reads TGTGCCAGCAGCAAAGGGGGACACTTCGGCTATGGCTACACCTTC. The V gene is TRBV21-1, the J gene TRBJ1-2; the D segment call TRBD1 is taken from the table without a DNA check. TRBV21-1 is a recognized pseudogene. This CDR3 is 15 amino acids long.

The chain recombines TRBV7-2 with TRBJ2-3; TRBD2 aligns across 8 bases. From germline, CDR1 is SGHTA and CDR2 FQGNSA. This CDR3 has 16 residues. Trimming at V came to 2 bases and at J to 5 bases, leaving 9 bases not matched to a gene. CDR3 sequence: CASSLYGGAVRDTQYF. CDR3 DNA sequence: TGTGCCAGCAGCTTATACGGGGGGGCCGTTAGAGATACGCAGTATTTT.

V gene TRBV5-8 combines with J gene TRBJ1-5; maybe TRBD1 (6 bases). With 1 base removed from V and 3 bases from J, the gap between germline ends came to 11 bases. Per the germline V gene, CDR1 is SGHTS and CDR2 is YDEGEE. CDR3 length equals 15 residues. CDR3 sequence reads: CASSLKDSDNQPQHF. CDR3 in DNA: TGTGCCAGCAGCTTGAAGGACAGCGACAATCAGCCCCAGCATTTT.

The J gene is TRBJ2-3, the V gene TRBV9; D perhaps matches TRBD2 (5 bases). The V and J ends lost 4 bases and 0 bases respectively, with 15 bases between them. Germline CDR1 is SGDLS and CDR2 is YYNGEE. This CDR3 region has 16 residues. In DNA, the CDR3 is TGTGCCAGCAGCCCCGGACTTGTCTCTAGCACAGATACGCAGTATTTT. As protein: CASSPGLVSSTDTQYF.

The rearrangement links TRBV18 to TRBJ1-5; D gene uncertain. This CDR3 comprises 13 residues. CDR1 KGHSH and CDR2 LQKENI come from the germline V gene. Trimming pared 2 bases from V and 4 bases from J, leaving 6 bases between. The CDR3 DNA sequence: TGTGCCAGCTCACCAGGGCTTAATCAGCCCCAGCATTTT. Protein product: CASSPGLNQPQHF.

This sequence joins TRBV4-1 and TRBJ1-1; 10 bases line up with TRBD1. The V gene's germline CDR1 is MGHRA and CDR2 YSYEKL. J was trimmed by 1 base and V by 5 bases; bases with no gene match: 7. This CDR3 has 16 residues. The CDR3 region has the DNA TGCGCCAGCAGCACTCGACAGGGGGCCGAGAACACTGAAGCTTTCTTT. It translates to CASSTRQGAENTEAFF.

This chain uses TRBV5-6 with TRBJ1-1; perhaps TRBD1 as D (6 bases). V was cut by 3 bases and J by 8 bases, with 20 bases left in between. The CDR3 covers 15 residues. The germline gives CDR1 SGHDT, CDR2 YYEEEE. This CDR3 reads CASSWRGAGAVEAFF. The CDR3 region has the DNA TGTGCCAGCAGCTGGCGGGGGGCGGGTGCCGTCGAAGCTTTCTTT.

The chain couples TRBV19 to TRBJ1-1; D gene unclear. Germline CDR1 and CDR2: LNHDA and SQIVND (reference sequence). Trimming stripped 9 bases from V and 0 bases from J, with 14 bases between. The CDR3 is 14 residues long. The CDR3 loop reads CASTTYGVNTEAFF. In nucleotides, the CDR3 is TGTGCCAGCACAACTTACGGGGTGAACACTGAAGCTTTCTTT.

V usage is TRBV7-8 and J usage is TRBJ1-2, with D maybe TRBD1 (5 bases). V gave up 5 bases and J gave up 5 bases, with 21 bases separating them. CDR3 length equals 16 residues. Germline CDR1 and CDR2: SGHVS and FQNEAQ. CDR3 nucleotide sequence: TGTGCCAGCAGCCCCCAGGGTCCGACTGGGATTTATGGCTACACCTTC. It translates to CASSPQGPTGIYGYTF.